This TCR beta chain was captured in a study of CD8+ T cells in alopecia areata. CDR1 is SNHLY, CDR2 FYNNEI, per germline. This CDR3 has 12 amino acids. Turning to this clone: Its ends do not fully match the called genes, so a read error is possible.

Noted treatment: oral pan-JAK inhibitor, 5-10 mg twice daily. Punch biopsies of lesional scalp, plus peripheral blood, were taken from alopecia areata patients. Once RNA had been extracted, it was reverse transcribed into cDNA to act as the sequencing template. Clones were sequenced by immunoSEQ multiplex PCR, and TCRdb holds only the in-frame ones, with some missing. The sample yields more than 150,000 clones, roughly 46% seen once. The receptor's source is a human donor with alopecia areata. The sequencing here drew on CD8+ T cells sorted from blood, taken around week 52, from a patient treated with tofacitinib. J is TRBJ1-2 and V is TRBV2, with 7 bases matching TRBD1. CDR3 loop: CASLGTAHLTLF. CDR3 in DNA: TGTGCCAGCCTGGGGACAGCCCATTTAACTCTCTTC.